These 5 T cell receptor beta chains were sequenced from one sample in a study of blood T cell repertoires in COVID-19. The repertoire was sequenced with immunoSEQ multiplex PCR; TCRdb's copy has only in-frame clones and lacks some. The sample includes more than 250,000 clones, around 86% of them seen just once. Sequenced input: peripheral blood. These receptors were obtained from a man in his fifties with active or convalescent COVID-19.

The chain couples TRBV19 to TRBJ2-2; D might be TRBD1 (6 bases). V was trimmed by 5 bases and J by 0 bases, leaving 13 bases between them. CDR1 is LNHDA, CDR2 SQIVND, per germline (reference sequence). The CDR3 runs to 16 residues. CDR3 sequence reads: CASSPRGPPNTGELFF. The DNA for the CDR3 is TGTGCCAGTAGTCCCAGGGGACCTCCGAACACCGGGGAGCTGTTTTTT.

The chain is built from TRBV6-5 and TRBJ2-5, with 11 bases matching TRBD2. Germline CDR1 is MNHEY and CDR2 is SVGAGI. The CDR3 length is 15 residues. V lost 6 bases, J lost 1 base, and 4 bases stayed unmatched. The CDR3 loop is CASRGLAETQETQYF. CDR3 nucleotide sequence: TGTGCCAGCAGGGGACTAGCGGAGACCCAAGAGACCCAGTACTTC.

The rearrangement links TRBV3-1 (or the pseudogene TRBV3-2) to TRBJ2-1; 11 nucleotides align to TRBD2. The CDR3 totals 17 residues. V dropped 6 bases and J dropped 3; count of bases not matched to a gene: 10. Germline V gene lookup returns CDR1 LGHDT and CDR2 YNNKEL (reference sequence). The DNA for the CDR3 is TGTGCCAGCAGATATATAGCGGGGGGGCCGCACTACAATGAGCAGTTCTTC. Translating it yields CASRYIAGGPHYNEQFF.

This clone appeared a single time. V is TRBV5-1 and J is TRBJ2-2; D unresolved. The CDR3 extends over 14 amino acids. Germline CDR1 SGHRS, CDR2 YFSETQ. V lost 5 bases to trimming and J lost 1 base, with 9 bases between them. DNA of the CDR3: TGCGCCAGCAGTCAGACGGGGAACACCGGGGAGCTGTTTTTT. Amino acids: CASSQTGNTGELFF. The variable domain in full, with the rest retrieved from reference TRBV5-1 and TRBJ2-2, is KAGVTQTPRYLIKTRGQQVTLSCSPISGHRSVSWYQQTPGQGLQFLFEYFSETQRNKGNFPGRFSGRQFSNSRSEMNVSTLELGDSALYLCASSQTGNTGELFFGEGSRLTVL.

The chain is built from TRBV5-1 and TRBJ2-2, with 8 bases identical to TRBD1. This CDR3 comprises 16 residues. V lost 6 bases and J lost 1; bases outside the gene matches: 8. Germline V gene lookup returns CDR1 SGHRS and CDR2 YFSETQ. CDR3 bases: TGCGCCAGCACCCTCCGAGGGACAGGGAACACCGGGGAGCTGTTTTTT. It translates to CASTLRGTGNTGELFF.